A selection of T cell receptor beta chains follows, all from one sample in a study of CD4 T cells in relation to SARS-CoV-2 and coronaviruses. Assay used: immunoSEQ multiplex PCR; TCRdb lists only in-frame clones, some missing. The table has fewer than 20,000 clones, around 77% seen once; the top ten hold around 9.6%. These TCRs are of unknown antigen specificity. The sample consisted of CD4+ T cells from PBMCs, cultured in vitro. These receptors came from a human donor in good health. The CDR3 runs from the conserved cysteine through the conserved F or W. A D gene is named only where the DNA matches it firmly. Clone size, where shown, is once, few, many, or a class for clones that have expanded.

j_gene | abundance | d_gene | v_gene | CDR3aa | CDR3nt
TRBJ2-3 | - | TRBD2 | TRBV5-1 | CASSITSGRSLIDTQYF | TGCGCCAGCAGCATAACTAGCGGGAGGTCCTTAATCGATACGCAGTATTTT
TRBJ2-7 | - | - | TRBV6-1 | CASSETWLARGQNEQYF | TGTGCCAGCAGTGAAACCTGGCTAGCGAGAGGACAAAACGAGCAGTACTTC
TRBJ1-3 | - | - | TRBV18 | CASSPPTAPGNTIYF | TGTGCCAGCTCACCACCCACCGCCCCGGGAAACACCATATATTTT
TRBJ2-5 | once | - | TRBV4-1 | CASSQGAGQQETQYF | TGCGCCAGCAGCCAAGGGGCGGGACAGCAAGAGACCCAGTACTTC
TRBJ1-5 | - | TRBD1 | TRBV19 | CASSIGQGKSNQPQHF | TGTGCCAGTAGTATAGGACAGGGTAAGAGCAATCAGCCCCAGCATTTT
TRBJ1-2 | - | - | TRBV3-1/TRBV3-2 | CASSQGGTRGYTF | TGTGCCAGCAGCCAAGGAGGTACTCGTGGCTACACCTTC
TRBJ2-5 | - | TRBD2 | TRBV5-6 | CASSLGLAGQETQYF | TGTGCCAGCAGCTTGGGGCTAGCGGGACAAGAGACCCAGTACTTC
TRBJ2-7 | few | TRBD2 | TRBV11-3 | CASSLDHGREQKSYEQYF | TGTGCCAGCAGCTTAGATCATGGGCGGGAGCAAAAGAGCTACGAGCAGTACTTC
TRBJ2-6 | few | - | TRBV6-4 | CASSDNSGANVLTF | TGTGCCAGCAGTGACAACTCTGGGGCCAACGTCCTGACTTTC
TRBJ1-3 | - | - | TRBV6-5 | CASSSRSSGNTIYF | TGTGCCAGCAGCTCCAGGAGCTCTGGAAACACCATATATTTT
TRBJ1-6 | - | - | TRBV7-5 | CARSSQGQAPRSPLHF | TGTGCCAGAAGCTCCCAAGGACAGGCCCCGAGATCACCCCTCCACTTT
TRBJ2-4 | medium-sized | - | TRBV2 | CASRPAWEIQYF | TGTGCCAGCAGACCAGCTTGGGAAATTCAGTACTTC
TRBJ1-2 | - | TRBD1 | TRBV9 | CASSVTDRGEGYTF | TGTGCCAGCAGCGTTACAGACAGGGGCGAAGGCTACACCTTC
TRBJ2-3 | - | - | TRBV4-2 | CASSQEASSTDTQYF | TGTGCCAGCAGCCAAGAAGCCTCTAGCACAGATACGCAGTATTTT
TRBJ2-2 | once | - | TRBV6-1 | CASSEARDPANTGELFF | TGTGCCAGCAGTGAGGCCCGGGACCCAGCGAACACCGGGGAGCTGTTTTTT
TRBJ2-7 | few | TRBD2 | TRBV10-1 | CASSDQKSGIMGEQYF | TGCGCCAGCAGTGACCAAAAAAGCGGGATTATGGGAGAGCAGTACTTC
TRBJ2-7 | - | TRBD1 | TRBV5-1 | CASSLDGQGATYEQYF | TGCGCCAGCAGCTTGGATGGACAGGGGGCTACCTACGAGCAGTACTTC
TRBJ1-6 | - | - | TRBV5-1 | CASSLGATKDSPLHF | TGCGCCAGCAGCTTAGGGGCCACGAAGGATTCACCCCTCCACTTT
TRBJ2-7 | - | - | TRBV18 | CASSPAGLEQYF | TGTGCCAGCTCACCGGCGGGGCTCGAGCAGTACTTC
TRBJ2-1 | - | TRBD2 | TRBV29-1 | CSGRGLAIGNEQFF | TGCAGCGGGCGGGGACTAGCGATTGGGAATGAGCAGTTCTTC
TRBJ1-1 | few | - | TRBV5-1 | CASSLGAGVNTEAFF | TGCGCCAGCAGCTTGGGGGCAGGGGTGAACACTGAAGCTTTCTTT
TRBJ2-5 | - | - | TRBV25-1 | CASSALTDMGETQYF | TGTGCCAGCAGTGCCCTGACGGATATGGGGGAGACCCAGTACTTC
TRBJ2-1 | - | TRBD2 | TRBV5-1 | CASSFTGTSDLSSYNEQFF | TGCGCCAGCAGCTTTACCGGGACTAGTGATTTGAGCTCCTACAATGAGCAGTTCTTC
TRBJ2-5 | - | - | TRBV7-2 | CASSQFRETQYF | TGTGCCAGCAGTCAGTTTCGGGAGACCCAGTACTTC